Listed here are 9 T cell receptor beta chains from one sample, sequenced in a study of cytomegalovirus exposure and HLA in healthy donors. The PCR had 60 Vbeta and 13 Jbeta primers. Assay used: immunoSEQ multiplex PCR; TCRdb lists only in-frame clones, some missing. The sample's table shows about 170,000 clones. Sample: PBMCs. These TCRs come from a woman aged 18 to 35 in good health and CMV-seropositive.

The chain couples TRBV19 to TRBJ1-5; D ambiguous. The length of the CDR3 is 13 residues. CDR1 is LNHDA, CDR2 SQIVND, per germline (reference sequence). The V gene lost 3 bases and the J gene lost 6 bases, with 9 bases spanning the gap. CDR3 in DNA: TGTGCCAGTAGTATGAGGGAGGGTCAGCCCCAGCATTTT. Amino acids: CASSMREGQPQHF.

The rearrangement uses TRBV9 and TRBJ1-3, with TRBD1 identical over 7 bases. Germline values: CDR1 SGDLS, CDR2 YYNGEE. The CDR3 consists of 18 residues. Trimming cost V 3 bases and J 5 bases; bases outside gene matches: 17. This CDR3 reads CASSANGIRQGRRNTIYF. The CDR3 region has the DNA TGTGCCAGCAGCGCCAATGGTATCCGACAGGGAAGACGAAACACCATATATTTT.

The rearrangement links TRBV10-3 to TRBJ2-1; the match to TRBD2 covers 10 bases. The CDR3 runs 14 residues. Germline CDR1 reads ENHRY; CDR2 reads SYGVKD. J was trimmed by 5 bases and V by 8 bases; bases with no gene match: 6. CDR3 region: CAIGAGGRHNEQFF. In nucleotides, the CDR3 is TGTGCCATCGGAGCGGGAGGGCGCCACAATGAGCAGTTCTTC.

The rearrangement links TRBV5-1 to TRBJ1-2, with 8 bases fitting TRBD1. The V gene end was trimmed by 4 bases and the J gene end by 6 bases; junction bases not matched to a gene: 11. This CDR3 has 15 residues. The germline V gene has CDR1 SGHRS and CDR2 YFSETQ. The CDR3 DNA follows: TGCGCCAGCAGCCAAGCCAGGGACAGGAGCCATGGCTACACCTTC. Translating gives CASSQARDRSHGYTF.

In regard to this clone: Relative to the germline gene, one junction end is altered; a read error may explain this. The chain has TRBV7-7 and TRBJ2-5; 12 nucleotides match TRBD2. The CDR3 covers 17 residues. Germline loops: CDR1 SSHAT, CDR2 FNYEAQ (reference sequence). The CDR3 sequence is CASSLAPSGGAQETQYF. CDR3 nucleotides: TGTGCTAGCAGCTTAGCGCCTAGCGGGGGGGCCCAAGAGACCCAGTACTTC. The full variable domain, its missing parts supplied by reference TRBV7-7 and TRBJ2-5, is GAGVSQSPRYKVTKRGQDVTLRCDPISSHATLYWYQQALGQGPEFLTYFNYEAQPDKSGLPSDRFSAERPEGSISTLTIQRTEQRDSAMYRCASSLAPSGGAQETQYFGPGTRLLVL.

CDR3 nucleotides: TGTGCCAGCAGTTACGTGGAGGGCTCGGGAAACACCATATATTTT. Translated: CASSYVEGSGNTIYF. This rearrangement joins TRBV6-6 to TRBJ1-3; no clear D. Germline V lookup: CDR1 MNHNY, CDR2 SVGAGI (reference sequence). This CDR3 region has 15 residues. The V gene lost 2 bases and the J gene lost 4 bases, with 12 bases spanning the gap.

This chain's CDR3 is CASREGQSRNQPQHF. The CDR3 DNA reads TGTGCCAGTCGCGAGGGACAGAGCAGAAATCAGCCCCAGCATTTT. V is TRBV19 and J is TRBJ1-5, with 7 bases that match TRBD1. The CDR3 contains 15 residues. V shed 8 bases, J shed 4 bases, and the junction held 11 bases outside the gene matches. Germline V gene lookup returns CDR1 LNHDA and CDR2 SQIVND (reference sequence).

The chain has TRBV11-3 and TRBJ2-1; D possibly corresponds to TRBD2 (6 bases). V was pared by 2 bases and J by 4 bases, with 18 bases between. Germline lookup yields CDR1 SGHNT and CDR2 YENEEA. The CDR3 consists of 17 residues. The CDR3 is CASSLSGSAVGYNEQFF. The CDR3 nucleotides are TGTGCCAGCAGCTTAAGCGGGTCGGCCGTGGGATACAATGAGCAGTTCTTC.

The chain links TRBV30 to TRBJ2-1; TRBD2 is a possible D gene (5 bases). The CDR3 length is 11 residues. The germline V gene has CDR1 GTSNPN and CDR2 SVGIG (reference sequence). V dropped 7 bases and J dropped 9 bases, with 13 bases sitting between them. The CDR3 is CASRRPGEQFF. The CDR3 DNA reads TGTGCCTCTCGGAGGCCGGGTGAGCAGTTCTTC.